Sequencing of this TCR beta chain was carried out in a study of blood T cell repertoires in COVID-19. Study-level information: COVID-19 samples, acute and convalescent, were from the United States, Italy and Spain. T cells, B-cell-depleted T cells, or PBMCs supplied cDNA or gDNA.

Original data processing: From reference gene primer amplification, estimates of nucleated cell counts were derived. Sequenced by immunoSEQ multiplex PCR; TCRdb stores in-frame clones only, minus some. From that table come the V and J calls and clone size; the DNA was used to work out D and trimming. This table has 130,000 or so clones, approximately 71% appearing once. This CDR3 has 14 amino acids. Trimming pared 4 bases from V and 2 bases from J, leaving 10 bases between. The germline V gene encodes CDR1 SEHNR and CDR2 FQNEAQ (reference sequence). The V and J genes are TRBV7-9 and TRBJ2-3; D gene unclear. The TCR sequence derives from a woman between 65 and 79 years old with acute or convalescent COVID-19. Specimen: peripheral blood. DNA of the CDR3: TGTGCCAGCAGCTCCTCCTTATTCACAGATACGCAGTATTTT. This gives the protein CASSSSLFTDTQYF.